The following is a T cell receptor beta chain sequence with its context. The data originate from a study of blood T cell repertoires in COVID-19. Across the whole study: Sites in the United States, Italy and Spain provided acute and convalescent COVID-19 samples. PBMCs, B-cell-depleted T cells, or T cells provided the cDNA or gDNA that made up the material.

This CDR3 spans 16 amino acids. Germline lookup yields CDR1 LNHDA and CDR2 SQIVND (reference sequence). V lost 4 bases and J lost 3; bases outside the gene matches: 9. Authors' methods: Reference gene primer amplification yielded estimated nucleated cell counts. TCRdb's table, derived via immunoSEQ multiplex PCR, lists solely in-frame clones and lacks some. Clone size and the V and J calls come from that table; the DNA yielded D and trimming. The data hold around 81,000 clones, with 70% to 80% observed a single time. The sequence came from a human donor in a cohort sampled during active COVID-19. This chain joins TRBV19 and TRBJ2-7; 10 bases fit TRBD1. Specimen: peripheral blood. For the CDR3, the DNA is TGTGCCAGTAGTAACGCCCGGGACAGGGGTATCTACGAGCAGTACTTC. It translates to CASSNARDRGIYEQYF.